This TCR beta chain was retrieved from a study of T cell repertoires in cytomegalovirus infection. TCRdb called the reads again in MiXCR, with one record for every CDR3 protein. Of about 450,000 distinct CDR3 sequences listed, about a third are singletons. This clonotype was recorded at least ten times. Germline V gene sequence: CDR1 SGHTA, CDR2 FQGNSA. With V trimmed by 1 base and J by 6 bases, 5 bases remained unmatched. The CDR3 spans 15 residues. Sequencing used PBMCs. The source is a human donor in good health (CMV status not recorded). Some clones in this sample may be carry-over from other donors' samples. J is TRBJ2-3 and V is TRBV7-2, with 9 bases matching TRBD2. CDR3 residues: CASSLVRGGPDTQYF. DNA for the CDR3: TGTGCCAGCAGCTTAGTGCGGGGGGGCCCTGATACGCAGTATTTT.